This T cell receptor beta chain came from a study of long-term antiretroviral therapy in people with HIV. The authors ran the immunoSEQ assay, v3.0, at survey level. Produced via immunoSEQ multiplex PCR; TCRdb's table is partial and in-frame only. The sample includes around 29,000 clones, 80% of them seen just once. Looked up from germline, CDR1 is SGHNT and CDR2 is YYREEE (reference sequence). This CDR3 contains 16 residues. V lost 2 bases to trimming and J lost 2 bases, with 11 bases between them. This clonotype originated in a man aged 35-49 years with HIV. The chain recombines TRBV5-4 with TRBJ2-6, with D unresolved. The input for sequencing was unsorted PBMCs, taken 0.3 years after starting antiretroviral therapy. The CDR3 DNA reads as TGTGCCAGCAGCTTATCGGGCCTAACTGGGGCCAACGTCCTGACTTTC. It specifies CASSLSGLTGANVLTF.